A single TCR beta chain is shown here with its context. Patients from Seattle were sampled longitudinally, starting during active infection. Original handling: Reference gene primer amplification in the assay estimated nucleated cell counts. Clones were sequenced by immunoSEQ multiplex PCR, and TCRdb holds only the in-frame ones, with some missing. The V and J calls and clone size come from that table; D and trimming were worked out from the DNA. The table shows 150,000 to 200,000 clones, with approximately 87% occurring only once. The record originates from a study of blood T cell repertoires in COVID-19. Overall study: From the United States, Italy and Spain came samples of acute and convalescent COVID-19. T cells, B-cell-depleted T cells, or PBMCs supplied cDNA or gDNA.

The CDR3 loop spans 17 amino acids. CDR1 and CDR2 from the germline V gene are MDHEN and SYDVKM. The V end lost 3 bases, the J end lost 1 base, and 16 bases lay between the germline ends. V is TRBV28 and J is TRBJ2-1; D perhaps matches TRBD2 (6 bases). The clonotype comes from a woman aged 70-85 years with COVID-19, enrolled during active disease. Sequenced sample: peripheral blood. CDR3: CASSFTSGTGSYNEQFF. CDR3 in DNA: TGTGCCAGCAGTTTTACGTCCGGGACTGGGTCCTACAATGAGCAGTTCTTC.